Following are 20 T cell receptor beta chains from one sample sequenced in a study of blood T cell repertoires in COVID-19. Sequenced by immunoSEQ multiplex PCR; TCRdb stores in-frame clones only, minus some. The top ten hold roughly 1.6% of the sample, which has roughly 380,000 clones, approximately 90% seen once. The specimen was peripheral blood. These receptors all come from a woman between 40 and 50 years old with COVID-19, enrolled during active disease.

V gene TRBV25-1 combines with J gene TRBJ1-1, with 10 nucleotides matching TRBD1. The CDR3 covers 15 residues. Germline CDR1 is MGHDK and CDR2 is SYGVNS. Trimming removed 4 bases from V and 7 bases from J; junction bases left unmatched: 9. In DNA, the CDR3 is TGTGCCAGCAGTGTCGGGACAGGGGCCTCGGGTGAAGCTTTCTTT. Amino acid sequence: CASSVGTGASGEAFF.

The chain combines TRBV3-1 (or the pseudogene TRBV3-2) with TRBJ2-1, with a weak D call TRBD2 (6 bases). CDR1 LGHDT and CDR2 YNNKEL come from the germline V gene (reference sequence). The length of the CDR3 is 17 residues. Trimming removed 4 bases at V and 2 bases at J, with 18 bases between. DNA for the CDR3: TGTGCCAGCAGCCCAAAGACTCAGGGACTCGCCTACAATGAGCAGTTCTTC. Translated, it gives CASSPKTQGLAYNEQFF.

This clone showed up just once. The DNA of the CDR3 is TGTGCCACCAGTGCAGGTATCAACTATGGCTACACCTTC. It specifies CATSAGINYGYTF. The J gene is TRBJ1-2, the V gene TRBV24-1; D gene uncertain. Germline V gene lookup returns CDR1 KGHDR and CDR2 SFDVKD. The CDR3 sequence is 13 residues long. Trimming took 5 bases from V and 2 from J, leaving 8 bases between them.

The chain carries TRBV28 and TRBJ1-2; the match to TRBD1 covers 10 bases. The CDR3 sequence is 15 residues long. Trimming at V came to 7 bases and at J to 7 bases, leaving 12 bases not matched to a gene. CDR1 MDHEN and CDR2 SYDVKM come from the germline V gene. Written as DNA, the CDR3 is TGTGCCAGCAAGACAAGTCCCGGGACAGGGGTTGGCTACACCTTC. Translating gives CASKTSPGTGVGYTF.

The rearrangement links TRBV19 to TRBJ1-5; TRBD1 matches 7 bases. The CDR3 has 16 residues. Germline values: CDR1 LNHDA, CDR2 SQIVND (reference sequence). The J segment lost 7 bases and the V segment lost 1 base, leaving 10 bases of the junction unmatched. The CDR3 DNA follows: TGTGCCAGTAGTATAGGAGTGACAGGGTTGGGGCAGCCCCAGCATTTT. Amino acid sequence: CASSIGVTGLGQPQHF. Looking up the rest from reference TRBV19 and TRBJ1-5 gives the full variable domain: DGGITQSPKYLFRKEGQNVTLSCEQNLNHDAMYWYRQDPGQGLRLIYYSQIVNDFQKGDIAEGYSVSREKKESFPLTVTSAQKNPTAFYLCASSIGVTGLGQPQHFGDGTRLSIL.

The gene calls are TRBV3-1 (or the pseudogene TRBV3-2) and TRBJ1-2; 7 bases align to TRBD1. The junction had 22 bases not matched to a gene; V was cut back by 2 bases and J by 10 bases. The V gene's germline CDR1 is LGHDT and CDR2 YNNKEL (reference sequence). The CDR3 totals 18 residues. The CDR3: CASSQRGLTGNQIVIYTF. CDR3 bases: TGTGCCAGCAGCCAAAGGGGGCTAACAGGGAACCAGATAGTTATCTACACCTTC.

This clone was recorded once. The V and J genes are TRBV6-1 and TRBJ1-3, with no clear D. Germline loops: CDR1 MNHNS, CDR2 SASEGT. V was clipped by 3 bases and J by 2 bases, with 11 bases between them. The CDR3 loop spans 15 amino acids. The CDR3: CASSEVLSPGNTIYF. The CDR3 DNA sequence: TGTGCCAGCAGTGAGGTACTTAGCCCTGGAAACACCATATATTTT.

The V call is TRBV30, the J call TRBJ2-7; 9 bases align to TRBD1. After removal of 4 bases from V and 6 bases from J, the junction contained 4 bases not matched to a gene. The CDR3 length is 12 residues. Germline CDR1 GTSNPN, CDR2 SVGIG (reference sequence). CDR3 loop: CAWTPDRGEQYF. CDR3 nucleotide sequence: TGTGCCTGGACCCCGGACAGGGGCGAGCAGTACTTC.

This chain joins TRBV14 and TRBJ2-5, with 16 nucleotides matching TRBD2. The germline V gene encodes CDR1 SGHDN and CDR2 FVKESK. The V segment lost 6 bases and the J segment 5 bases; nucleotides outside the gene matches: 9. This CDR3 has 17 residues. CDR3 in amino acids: CASSSGTSGGAYETQYF. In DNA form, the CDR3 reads TGTGCCAGCAGTTCCGGGACTAGCGGGGGGGCCTATGAGACCCAGTACTTC.

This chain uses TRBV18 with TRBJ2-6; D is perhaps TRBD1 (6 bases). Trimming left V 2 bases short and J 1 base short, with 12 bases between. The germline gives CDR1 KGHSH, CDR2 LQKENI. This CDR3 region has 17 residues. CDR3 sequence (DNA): TGTGCCAGCTCACCAAGCCCTACAGGGTCTGGGGCCAACGTCCTGACTTTC. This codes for CASSPSPTGSGANVLTF.

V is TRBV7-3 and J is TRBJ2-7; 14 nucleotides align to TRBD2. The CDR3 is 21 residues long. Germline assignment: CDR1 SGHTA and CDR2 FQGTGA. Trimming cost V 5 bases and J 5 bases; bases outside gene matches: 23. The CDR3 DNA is TGTGCCAGCAGCCCGGCGGGACAGATCGGGACTAGCGGGAGAAGGTCGGACGAGCAGTACTTC. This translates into CASSPAGQIGTSGRRSDEQYF.

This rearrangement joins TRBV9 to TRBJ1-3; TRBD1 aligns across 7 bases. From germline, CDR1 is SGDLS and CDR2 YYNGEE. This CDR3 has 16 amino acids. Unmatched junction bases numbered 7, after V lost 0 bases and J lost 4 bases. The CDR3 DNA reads TGTGCCAGCAGCGTAGCTCAAGGGGGCGCCGGAAACACCATATATTTT. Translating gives CASSVAQGGAGNTIYF.

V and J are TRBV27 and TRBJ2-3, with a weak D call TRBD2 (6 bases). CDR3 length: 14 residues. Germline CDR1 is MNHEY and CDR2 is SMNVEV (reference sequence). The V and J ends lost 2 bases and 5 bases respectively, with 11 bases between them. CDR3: CASSLLASRDTQYF. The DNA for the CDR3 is TGTGCCAGCAGTTTACTAGCGTCCCGAGATACGCAGTATTTT.

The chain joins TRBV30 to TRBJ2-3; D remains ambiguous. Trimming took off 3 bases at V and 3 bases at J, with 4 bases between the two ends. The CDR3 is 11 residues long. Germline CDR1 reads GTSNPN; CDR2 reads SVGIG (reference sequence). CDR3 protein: CAWSLTDTQYF. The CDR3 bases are TGTGCCTGGAGCCTTACAGATACGCAGTATTTT.

CDR3 in amino acids: CATSRAGTGYGYTF. CDR3 nucleotides: TGTGCCACCAGCAGAGCGGGGACAGGCTATGGCTACACCTTC. The V and J genes are TRBV15 and TRBJ1-2, with 8 bases that match TRBD1. The germline CDR1 and CDR2 sequences are LNHNV and YYDKDF (reference sequence). This CDR3 has 14 amino acids. J gave up 4 bases and V 1 base, and 2 bases lay outside the gene matches.

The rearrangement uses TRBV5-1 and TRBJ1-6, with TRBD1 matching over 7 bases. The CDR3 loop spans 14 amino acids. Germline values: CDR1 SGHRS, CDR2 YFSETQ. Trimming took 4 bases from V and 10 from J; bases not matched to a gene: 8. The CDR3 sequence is CASSAGQSLSPLHF. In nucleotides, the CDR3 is TGCGCCAGCAGCGCGGGACAGAGCTTATCACCCCTCCACTTT.

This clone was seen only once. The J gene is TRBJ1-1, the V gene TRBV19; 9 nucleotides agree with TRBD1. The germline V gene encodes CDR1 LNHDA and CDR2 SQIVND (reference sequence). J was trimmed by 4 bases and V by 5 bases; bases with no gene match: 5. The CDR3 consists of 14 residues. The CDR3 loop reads CASSGQGLGTEAFF. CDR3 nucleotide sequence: TGTGCCAGTAGTGGACAGGGGTTGGGCACTGAAGCTTTCTTT.

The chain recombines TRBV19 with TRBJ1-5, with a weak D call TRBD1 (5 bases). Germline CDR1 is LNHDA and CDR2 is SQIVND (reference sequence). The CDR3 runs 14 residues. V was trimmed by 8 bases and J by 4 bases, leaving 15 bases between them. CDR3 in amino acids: CASGSLGGNQPQHF. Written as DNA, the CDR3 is TGTGCCAGTGGGTCCCTGGGGGGGAATCAGCCCCAGCATTTT.

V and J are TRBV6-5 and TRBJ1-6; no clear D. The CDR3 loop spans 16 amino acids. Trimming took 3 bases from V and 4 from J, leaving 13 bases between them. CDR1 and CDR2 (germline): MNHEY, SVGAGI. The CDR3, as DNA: TGTGCCAGCAGTTATCGTGCCTCGCTATATAATTCACCCCTCCACTTT. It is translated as CASSYRASLYNSPLHF.

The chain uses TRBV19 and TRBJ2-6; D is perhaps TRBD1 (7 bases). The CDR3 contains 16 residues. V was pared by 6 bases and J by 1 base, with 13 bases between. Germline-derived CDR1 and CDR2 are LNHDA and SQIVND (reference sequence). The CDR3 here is CASRRAGGSGANVLTF. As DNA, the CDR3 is TGTGCCAGTAGGAGGGCAGGGGGGTCTGGGGCCAACGTCCTGACTTTC.